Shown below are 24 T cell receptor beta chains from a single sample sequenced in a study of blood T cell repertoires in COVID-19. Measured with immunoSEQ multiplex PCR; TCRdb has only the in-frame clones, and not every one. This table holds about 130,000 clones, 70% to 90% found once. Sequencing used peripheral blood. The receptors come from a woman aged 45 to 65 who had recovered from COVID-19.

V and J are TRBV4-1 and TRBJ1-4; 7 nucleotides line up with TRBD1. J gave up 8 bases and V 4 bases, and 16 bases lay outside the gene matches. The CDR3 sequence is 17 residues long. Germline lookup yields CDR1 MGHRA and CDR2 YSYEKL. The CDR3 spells CASSRTGVLRMGEKLFF. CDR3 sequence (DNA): TGCGCCAGCAGCCGCACAGGGGTATTAAGGATGGGGGAAAAACTGTTTTTT.

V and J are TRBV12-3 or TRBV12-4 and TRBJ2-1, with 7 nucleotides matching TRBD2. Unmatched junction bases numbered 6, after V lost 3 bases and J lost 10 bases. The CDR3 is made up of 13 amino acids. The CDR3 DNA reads TGTGCCAGCAGTTTGGGAGGGGACGACGAGCAGTTCTTC. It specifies CASSLGGDDEQFF.

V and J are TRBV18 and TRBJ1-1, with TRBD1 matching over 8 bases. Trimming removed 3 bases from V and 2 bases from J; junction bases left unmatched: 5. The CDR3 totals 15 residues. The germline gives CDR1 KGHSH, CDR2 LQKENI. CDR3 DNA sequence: TGTGCCAGCTCACCTGGACAGGGAGCAAACACTGAAGCTTTCTTT. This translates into CASSPGQGANTEAFF. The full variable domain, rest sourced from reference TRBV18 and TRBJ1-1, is NAGVMQNPRHLVRRRGQEARLRCSPMKGHSHVYWYRQLPEEGLKFMVYLQKENIIDESGMPKERFSAEFPKEGPSILRIQQVVRGDSAAYFCASSPGQGANTEAFFGQGTRLTVV.

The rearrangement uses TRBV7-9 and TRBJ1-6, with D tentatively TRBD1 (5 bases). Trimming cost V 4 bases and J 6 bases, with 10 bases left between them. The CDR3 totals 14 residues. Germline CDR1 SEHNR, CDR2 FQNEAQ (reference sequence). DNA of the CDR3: TGTGCCAGCAGCTCTCAGGGCGGTAATTCACCCCTCCACTTT. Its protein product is CASSSQGGNSPLHF.

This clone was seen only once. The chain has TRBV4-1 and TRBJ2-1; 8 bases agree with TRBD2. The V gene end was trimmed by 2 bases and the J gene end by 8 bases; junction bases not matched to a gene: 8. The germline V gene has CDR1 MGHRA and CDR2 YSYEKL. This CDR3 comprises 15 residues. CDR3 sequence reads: CASSQLRTSWDEQFF. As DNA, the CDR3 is TGCGCCAGCAGCCAATTGAGGACTAGCTGGGATGAGCAGTTCTTC.

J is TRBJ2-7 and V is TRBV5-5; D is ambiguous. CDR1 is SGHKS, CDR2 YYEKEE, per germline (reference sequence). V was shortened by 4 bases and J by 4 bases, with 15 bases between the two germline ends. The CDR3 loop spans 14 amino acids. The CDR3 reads CASSRALTPYEQYF. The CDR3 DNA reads TGTGCCAGCAGCCGCGCGTTGACACCTTACGAGCAGTACTTC. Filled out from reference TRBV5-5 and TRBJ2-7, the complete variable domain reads DAGVTQSPTHLIKTRGQQVTLRCSPISGHKSVSWYQQVLGQGPQFIFQYYEKEERGRGNFPDRFSARQFPNYSSELNVNALLLGDSALYLCASSRALTPYEQYFGPGTRLTVT.

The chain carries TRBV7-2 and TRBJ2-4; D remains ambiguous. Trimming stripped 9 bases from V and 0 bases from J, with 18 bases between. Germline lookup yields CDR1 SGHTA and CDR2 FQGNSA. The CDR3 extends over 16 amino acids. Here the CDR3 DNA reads TGTGCCAGTACAGCCAATTGGCGTGTAGCCAAAAACATTCAGTACTTC. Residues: CASTANWRVAKNIQYF.

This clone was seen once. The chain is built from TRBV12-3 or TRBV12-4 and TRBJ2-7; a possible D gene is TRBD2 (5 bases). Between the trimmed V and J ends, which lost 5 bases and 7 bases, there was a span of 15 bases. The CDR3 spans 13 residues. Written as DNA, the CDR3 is TGTGCCAGCAGTCCTAGTGTCTCGGGAGAGCAGTACTTC. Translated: CASSPSVSGEQYF.

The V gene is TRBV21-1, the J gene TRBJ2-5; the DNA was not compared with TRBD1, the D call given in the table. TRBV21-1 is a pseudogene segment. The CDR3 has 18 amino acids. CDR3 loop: CASTLNRRGQGGQETQYF. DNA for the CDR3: TGTGCCAGCACCTTAAACCGAAGGGGACAGGGAGGGCAAGAGACCCAGTACTTC.

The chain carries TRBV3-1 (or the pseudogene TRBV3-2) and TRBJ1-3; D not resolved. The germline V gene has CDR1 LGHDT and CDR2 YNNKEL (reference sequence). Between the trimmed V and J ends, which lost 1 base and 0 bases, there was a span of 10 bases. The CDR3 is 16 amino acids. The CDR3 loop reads CASSQVGYLSGNTIYF. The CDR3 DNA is TGTGCCAGCAGCCAAGTGGGCTACCTCTCTGGAAACACCATATATTTT.

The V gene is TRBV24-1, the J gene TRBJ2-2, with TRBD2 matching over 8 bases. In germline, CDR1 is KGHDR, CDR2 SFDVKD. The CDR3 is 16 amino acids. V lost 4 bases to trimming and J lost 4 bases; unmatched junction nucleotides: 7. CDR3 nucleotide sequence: TGTGCCACCAGTGACACGACTAGCGAGTTCACCGGGGAGCTGTTTTTT. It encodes CATSDTTSEFTGELFF.

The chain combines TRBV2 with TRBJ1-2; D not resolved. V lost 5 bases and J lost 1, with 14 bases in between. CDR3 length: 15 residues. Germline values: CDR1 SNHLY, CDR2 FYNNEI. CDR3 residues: CASSSRPVLNYGYTF. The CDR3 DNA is TGTGCCAGCAGTTCCAGGCCGGTTCTTAACTATGGCTACACCTTC.

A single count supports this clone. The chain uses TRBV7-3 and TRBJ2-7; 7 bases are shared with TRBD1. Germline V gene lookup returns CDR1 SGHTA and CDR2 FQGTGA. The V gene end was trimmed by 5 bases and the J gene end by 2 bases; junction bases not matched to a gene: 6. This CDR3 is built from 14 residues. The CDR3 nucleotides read TGTGCCAGCAGCCCAGGGGGAAACCCCTACGAGCAGTACTTC. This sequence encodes CASSPGGNPYEQYF.

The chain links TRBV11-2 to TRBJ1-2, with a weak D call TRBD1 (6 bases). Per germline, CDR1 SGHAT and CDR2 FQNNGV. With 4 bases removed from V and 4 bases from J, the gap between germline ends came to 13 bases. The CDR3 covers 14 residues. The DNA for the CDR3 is TGTGCCAGCAGCTCCCTCAGGGGCAGCTATGGCTACACCTTC. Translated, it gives CASSSLRGSYGYTF.

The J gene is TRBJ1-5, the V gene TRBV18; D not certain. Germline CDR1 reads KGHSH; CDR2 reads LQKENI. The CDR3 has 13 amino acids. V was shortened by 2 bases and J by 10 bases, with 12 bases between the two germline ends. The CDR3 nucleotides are TGTGCCAGCTCACCAGGAGCCATGTACCCCCAGCATTTT. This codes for CASSPGAMYPQHF.

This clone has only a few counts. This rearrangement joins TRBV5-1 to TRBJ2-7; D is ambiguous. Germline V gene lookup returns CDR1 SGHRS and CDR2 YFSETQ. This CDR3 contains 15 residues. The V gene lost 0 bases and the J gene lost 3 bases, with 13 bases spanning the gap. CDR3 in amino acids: CASSLAGDTLYEQYF. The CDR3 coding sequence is TGCGCCAGCAGCTTGGCCGGCGACACCCTCTACGAGCAGTACTTC. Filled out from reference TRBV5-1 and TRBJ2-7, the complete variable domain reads KAGVTQTPRYLIKTRGQQVTLSCSPISGHRSVSWYQQTPGQGLQFLFEYFSETQRNKGNFPGRFSGRQFSNSRSEMNVSTLELGDSALYLCASSLAGDTLYEQYFGPGTRLTVT.

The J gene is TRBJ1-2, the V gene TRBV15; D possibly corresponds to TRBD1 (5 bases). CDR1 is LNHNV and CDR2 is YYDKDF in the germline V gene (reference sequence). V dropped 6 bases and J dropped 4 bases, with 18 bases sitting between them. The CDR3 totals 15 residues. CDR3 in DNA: TGTGCCACCAGGGCCCGCGGCAGGGAGGGCTATGGCTACACCTTC. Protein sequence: CATRARGREGYGYTF.

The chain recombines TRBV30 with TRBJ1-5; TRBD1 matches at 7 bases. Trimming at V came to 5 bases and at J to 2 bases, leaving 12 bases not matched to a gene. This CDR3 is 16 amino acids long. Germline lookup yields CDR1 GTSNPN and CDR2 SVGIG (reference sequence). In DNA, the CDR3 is TGTGCCTGGTCGACCGACCCCGGGACAGGCAATCAGCCCCAGCATTTT. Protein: CAWSTDPGTGNQPQHF.

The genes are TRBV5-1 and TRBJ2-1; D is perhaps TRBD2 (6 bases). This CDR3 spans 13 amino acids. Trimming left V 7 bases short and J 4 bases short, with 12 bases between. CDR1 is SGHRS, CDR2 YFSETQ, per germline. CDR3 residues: CASAYGGYNEQFF. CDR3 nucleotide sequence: TGCGCCAGCGCCTACGGGGGATACAATGAGCAGTTCTTC.

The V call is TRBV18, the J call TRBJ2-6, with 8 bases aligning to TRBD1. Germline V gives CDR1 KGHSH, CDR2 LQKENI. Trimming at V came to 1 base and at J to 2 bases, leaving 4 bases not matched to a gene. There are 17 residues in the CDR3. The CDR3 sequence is CASSPLRGRTGANVLTF. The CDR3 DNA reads TGTGCCAGCTCACCACTCAGGGGGCGGACTGGGGCCAACGTCCTGACTTTC.

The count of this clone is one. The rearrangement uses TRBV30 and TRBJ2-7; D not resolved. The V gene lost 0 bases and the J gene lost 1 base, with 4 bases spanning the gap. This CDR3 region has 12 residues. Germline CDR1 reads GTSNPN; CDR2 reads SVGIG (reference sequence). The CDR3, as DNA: TGTGCCTGGAGTGTACGGTCCTACGAGCAGTACTTC. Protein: CAWSVRSYEQYF.

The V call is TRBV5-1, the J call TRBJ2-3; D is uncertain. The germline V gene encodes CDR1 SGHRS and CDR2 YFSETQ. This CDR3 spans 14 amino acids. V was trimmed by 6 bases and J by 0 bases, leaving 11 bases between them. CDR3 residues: CASTTGRSTDTQYF. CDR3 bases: TGCGCCAGCACGACGGGTCGGAGCACAGATACGCAGTATTTT.

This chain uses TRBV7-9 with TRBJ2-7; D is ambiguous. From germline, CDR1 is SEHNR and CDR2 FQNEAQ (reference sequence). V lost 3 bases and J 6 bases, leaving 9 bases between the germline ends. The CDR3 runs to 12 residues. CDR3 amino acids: CASSFILPEQYF. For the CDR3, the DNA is TGTGCCAGCAGCTTTATTCTCCCCGAGCAGTACTTC.

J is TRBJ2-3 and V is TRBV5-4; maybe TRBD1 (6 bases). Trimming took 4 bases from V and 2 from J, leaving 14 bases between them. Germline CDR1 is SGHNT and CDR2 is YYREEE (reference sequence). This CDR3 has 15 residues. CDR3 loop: CASSPRGVVTDTQYF. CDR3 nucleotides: TGTGCCAGCAGCCCCAGGGGTGTGGTCACAGATACGCAGTATTTT.